These 2 T cell receptor beta chains were sequenced from one sample in a study of CD8 T cells in ankylosing spondylitis (dated by TCRdb to about 2017). Findings and caveats that apply to the study as a whole: A TCR beta motif of about eight highly homologous amino acid variants appeared characteristic of blood from ankylosing spondylitis patients.

Library method: 5' RACE. Reads for this sample came from an Illumina HiSeq 2500. Starting from the raw public reads, TCRdb applied fastp trimming at Q25, assembled clones with MiXCR and retained in-frame beta chains. A single entry per CDR3 protein holds the most common genes and DNA from its merged rows. The sample yields hundreds of thousands of distinct CDR3 sequences; 12% were counted once. The top ten constitute approximately 6.2% of the sample. No antigens are known for them. The source material was blood, either unsorted or a sorted T cell fraction (not recorded which). These receptors came from a male donor with ankylosing spondylitis.

This clonotype was counted at least ten times. V usage is TRBV12-3 or TRBV12-4 and J usage is TRBJ2-1; TRBD2 matches 7 bases. CDR3 length equals 16 residues. V gave up 3 bases and J gave up 4 bases; unmatched junction bases: 9. The chain's CDR3 is CASSFRESSGYNEQFF. As DNA, the CDR3 is TGTGCCAGCAGTTTTCGGGAATCTAGCGGTTACAATGAGCAGTTCTTC.

This clonotype has ten or more counts. The J gene is TRBJ1-6, the V gene TRBV5-1, with D possibly being TRBD1 (5 bases). The germline V gene has CDR1 SGHRS and CDR2 YFSETQ. The CDR3 runs 14 residues. V was clipped by 4 bases and J by 8 bases, with 13 bases between them. The CDR3 loop is CASSTGTVDSPLHF. CDR3 coding DNA: TGCGCCAGCAGCACCGGGACGGTAGATTCACCCCTCCACTTT.